The rows below give T cell receptor beta chains drawn from one sample of a study of blood T cell repertoires in COVID-19. Assay used: immunoSEQ multiplex PCR; TCRdb lists only in-frame clones, some missing. The sample includes around 80,000 clones, over 65% seen only once; the top ten take about 5.7%. The sequenced sample was peripheral blood. Source of these receptors: a man aged 50-59 years with active or convalescent COVID-19. CDR3s include the opening cysteine and the closing phenylalanine or tryptophan. The D gene is left open where the match is weak. The size entry is marked missing in some rows and otherwise reads once, few, many or a size class.

J gene,clone size,D gene,V gene,CDR3 DNA,CDR3 protein
TRBJ2-2,.,TRBD2,TRBV19,TGTGCCAGTAGTATAGTGGTAGCGGGGGGGCCCGGGGAGCTGTTTTTT,CASSIVVAGGPGELFF
TRBJ2-7,.,TRBD2,TRBV6-2/TRBV6-3,TGTGCCAGCAGTTCCGAATATAGCGGGGGGGCTTACGAGCAGTACTTC,CASSSEYSGGAYEQYF
TRBJ1-4,.,.,TRBV3-1/TRBV3-2,TGTGCCAGCAGCCAAAGGGGCACAAATGAAAAACTGTTTTTT,CASSQRGTNEKLFF
TRBJ1-6,.,.,TRBV12-2,TGTGCAAGTCGCTTAGGGGGGGGGTCCTATAATTCACCCCTCCACTTT,CASRLGGGSYNSPLHF
TRBJ2-2,.,TRBD1,TRBV5-1,TGCGCCAGCAGCGAAGGGACAGGGGGCGGGGAGCTGTTTTTT,CASSEGTGGGELFF
TRBJ2-7,few,.,TRBV3-1/TRBV3-2,TGTGCCAGCAGCCAAGGTACCGGGACAAGGACCAGTAACTTC,CASSQGTGTRTSNF
TRBJ1-2,.,.,TRBV6-5,TGTGCCAGCAGTAGAGGGGGCTATGGCTACACCTTC,CASSRGGYGYTF
TRBJ1-2,many,TRBD1,TRBV6-5,TGTGCCAGCAGCCTGACAGGGGTAGGCTATGGCTACACCTTC,CASSLTGVGYGYTF
TRBJ2-2,.,TRBD2,TRBV3-1/TRBV3-2,TGTGCCAGCAGCCAAGCCCTAGCGGGGGATTACACCGGGGAGCTGTTTTTT,CASSQALAGDYTGELFF
TRBJ2-1,.,.,TRBV18,TGTGCCAGCTCCCCCCTTGAGAGGGCCAATGAGCAGTTCTTC,CASSPLERANEQFF
TRBJ1-2,.,.,TRBV24-1,TGTGCCACCAGTGATCGGACAGAGAACTATGGCTACACCTTC,CATSDRTENYGYTF
TRBJ2-7,.,.,TRBV13,TGTGCCAGCAGCTTATCCCCCACGGGGTCTACCTACGAGCAGTACTTC,CASSLSPTGSTYEQYF
TRBJ2-5,.,.,TRBV5-6,TGTGCCAGCAGCTGGACGGGGCAAGAGACCCAGTACTTC,CASSWTGQETQYF
TRBJ1-5,.,.,TRBV7-2,TGTGCCAGCAGCTTAGACGCCAGGGGCTATAGCAATCAGCCCCAGCATTTT,CASSLDARGYSNQPQHF
TRBJ1-1,few,.,TRBV5-5,TGTGCCAGCAGCCCGCGGAGGGGCAGAGAAGCTTTCTTT,CASSPRRGREAFF
TRBJ1-1,.,.,TRBV29-1,TGCAGCGTTGAAGATGATAAACACGACAGGAACACTGAAGCTTTCTTT,CSVEDDKHDRNTEAFF
TRBJ1-2,.,TRBD1,TRBV30,TGTGCCTGGAGATTACAGGGGGATTATGGCTACACCTTC,CAWRLQGDYGYTF
TRBJ1-2,.,.,TRBV19,TGTGCCAGTAGTATAGGTCCCCTTAACTATGGCTACACCTTC,CASSIGPLNYGYTF
TRBJ1-2,.,.,TRBV6-5,TGTGCCAGCACCAAGAACACAGTGCATGGCTACACCTTC,CASTKNTVHGYTF